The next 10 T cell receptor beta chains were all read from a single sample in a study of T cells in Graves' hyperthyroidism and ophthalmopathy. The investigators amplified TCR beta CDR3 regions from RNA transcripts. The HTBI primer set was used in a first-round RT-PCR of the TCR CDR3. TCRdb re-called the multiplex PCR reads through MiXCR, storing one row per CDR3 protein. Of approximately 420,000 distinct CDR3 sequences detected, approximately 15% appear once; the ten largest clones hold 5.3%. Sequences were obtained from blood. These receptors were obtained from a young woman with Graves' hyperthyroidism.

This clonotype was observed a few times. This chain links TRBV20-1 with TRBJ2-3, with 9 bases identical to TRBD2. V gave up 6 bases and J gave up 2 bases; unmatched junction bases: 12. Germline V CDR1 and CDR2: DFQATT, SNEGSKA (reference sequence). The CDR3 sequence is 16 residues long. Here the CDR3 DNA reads TGCAGTGCCATGAGACTAGCGGACCCGGTCACAGATACGCAGTATTTT. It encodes CSAMRLADPVTDTQYF.

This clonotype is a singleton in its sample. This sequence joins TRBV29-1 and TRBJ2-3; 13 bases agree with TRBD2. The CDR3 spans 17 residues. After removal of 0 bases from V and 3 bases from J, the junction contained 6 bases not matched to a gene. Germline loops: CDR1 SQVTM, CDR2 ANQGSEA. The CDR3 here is CSVEDKGLAGQTDTQYF. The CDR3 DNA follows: TGCAGCGTTGAAGATAAGGGACTAGCGGGACAGACAGATACGCAGTATTTT.

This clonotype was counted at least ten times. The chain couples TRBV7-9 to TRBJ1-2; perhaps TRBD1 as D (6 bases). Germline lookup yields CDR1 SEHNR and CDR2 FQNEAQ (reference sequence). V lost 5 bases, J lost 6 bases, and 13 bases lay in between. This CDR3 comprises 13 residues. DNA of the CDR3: TGTGCCAGCAGCCCCTACAGGGAGGATGGCTACACCTTC. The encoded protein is CASSPYREDGYTF.

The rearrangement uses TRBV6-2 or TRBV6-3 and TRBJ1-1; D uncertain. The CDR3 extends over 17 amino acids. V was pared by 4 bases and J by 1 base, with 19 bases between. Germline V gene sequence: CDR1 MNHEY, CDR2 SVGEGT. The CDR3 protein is CASSSLSVRRRNTEAFF. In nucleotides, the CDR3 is TGTGCCAGCAGTTCGCTCTCGGTTCGGAGACGGAACACTGAAGCTTTCTTT.

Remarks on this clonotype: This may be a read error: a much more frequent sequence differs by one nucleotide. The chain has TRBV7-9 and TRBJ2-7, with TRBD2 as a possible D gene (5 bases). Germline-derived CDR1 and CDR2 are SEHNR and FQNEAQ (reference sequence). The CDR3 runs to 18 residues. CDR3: CTSSLTLSGLTGYYEQYF. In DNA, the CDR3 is TGTACCAGCAGCTTAACCCTAAGCGGACTTACGGGGTACTACGAGCAGTACTTC.

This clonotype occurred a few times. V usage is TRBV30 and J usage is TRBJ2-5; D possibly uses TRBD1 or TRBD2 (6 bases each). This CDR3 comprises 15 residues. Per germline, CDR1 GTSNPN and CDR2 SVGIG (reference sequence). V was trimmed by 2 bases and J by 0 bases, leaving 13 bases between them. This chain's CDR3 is CAWSRGPGDQETQYF. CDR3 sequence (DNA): TGTGCCTGGAGTCGGGGGCCAGGGGACCAAGAGACCCAGTACTTC.

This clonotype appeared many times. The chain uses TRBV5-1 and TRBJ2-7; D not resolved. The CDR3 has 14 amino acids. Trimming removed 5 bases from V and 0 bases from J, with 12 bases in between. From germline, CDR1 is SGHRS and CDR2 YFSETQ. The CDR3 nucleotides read TGCGCCAGCAGTCGCGATGGCGACTCCTACGAGCAGTACTTC. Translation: CASSRDGDSYEQYF.

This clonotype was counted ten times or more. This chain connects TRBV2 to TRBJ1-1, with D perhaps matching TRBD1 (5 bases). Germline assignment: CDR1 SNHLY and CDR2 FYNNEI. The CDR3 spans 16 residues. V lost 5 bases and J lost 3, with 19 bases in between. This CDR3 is CASSYGQGRWDTEAFF. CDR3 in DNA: TGTGCCAGCAGTTATGGCCAGGGCAGGTGGGACACTGAAGCTTTCTTT.

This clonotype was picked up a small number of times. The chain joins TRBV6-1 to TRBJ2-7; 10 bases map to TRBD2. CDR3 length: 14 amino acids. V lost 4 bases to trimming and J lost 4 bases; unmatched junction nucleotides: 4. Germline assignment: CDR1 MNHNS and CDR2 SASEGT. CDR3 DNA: TGTGCCAGCAGTGTGGCTAGCGGGAGTTACGAGCAGTACTTC. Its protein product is CASSVASGSYEQYF.

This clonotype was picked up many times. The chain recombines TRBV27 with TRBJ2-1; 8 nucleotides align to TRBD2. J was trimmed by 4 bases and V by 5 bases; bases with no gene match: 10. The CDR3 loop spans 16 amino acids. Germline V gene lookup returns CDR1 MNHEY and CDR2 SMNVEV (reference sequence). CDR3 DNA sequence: TGTGCCAGCAGTCTGGAGAGCGGGAGAGCTTACAATGAGCAGTTCTTC. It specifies CASSLESGRAYNEQFF.